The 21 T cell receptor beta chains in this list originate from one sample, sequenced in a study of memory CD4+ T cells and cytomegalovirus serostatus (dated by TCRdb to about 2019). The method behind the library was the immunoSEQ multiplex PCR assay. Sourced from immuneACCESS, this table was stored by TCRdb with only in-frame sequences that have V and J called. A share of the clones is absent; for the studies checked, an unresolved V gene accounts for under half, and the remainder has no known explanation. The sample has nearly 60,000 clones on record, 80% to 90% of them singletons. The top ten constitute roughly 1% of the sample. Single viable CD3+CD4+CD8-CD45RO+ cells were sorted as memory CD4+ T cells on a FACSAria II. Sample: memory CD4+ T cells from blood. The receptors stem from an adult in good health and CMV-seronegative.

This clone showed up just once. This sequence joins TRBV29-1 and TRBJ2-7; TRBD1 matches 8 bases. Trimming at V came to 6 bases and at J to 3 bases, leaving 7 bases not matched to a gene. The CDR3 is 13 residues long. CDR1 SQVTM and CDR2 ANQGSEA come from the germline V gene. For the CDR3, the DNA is TGCAGCGTCGGACAGGGATGGGGCTACGAGCAGTACTTC. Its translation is CSVGQGWGYEQYF.

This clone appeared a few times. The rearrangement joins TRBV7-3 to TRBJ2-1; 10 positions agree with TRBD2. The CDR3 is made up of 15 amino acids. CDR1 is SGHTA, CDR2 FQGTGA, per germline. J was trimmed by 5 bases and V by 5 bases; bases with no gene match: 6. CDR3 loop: CASSMRLAGDNEQFF. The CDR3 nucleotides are TGTGCCAGCAGCATGAGACTAGCGGGTGACAATGAGCAGTTCTTC.

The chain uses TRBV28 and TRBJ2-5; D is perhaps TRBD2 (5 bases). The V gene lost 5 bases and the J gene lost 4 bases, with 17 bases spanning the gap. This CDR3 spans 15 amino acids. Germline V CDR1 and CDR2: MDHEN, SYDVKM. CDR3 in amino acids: CASSPIRARGETQYF. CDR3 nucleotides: TGTGCCAGCAGTCCTATACGGGCCCGGGGAGAGACCCAGTACTTC.

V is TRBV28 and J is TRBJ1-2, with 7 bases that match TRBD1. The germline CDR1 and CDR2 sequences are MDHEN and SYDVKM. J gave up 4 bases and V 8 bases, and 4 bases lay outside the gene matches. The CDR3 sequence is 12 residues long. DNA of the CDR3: TGTGCCAGCTCGGGACAGACCTATGGCTACACCTTC. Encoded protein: CASSGQTYGYTF.

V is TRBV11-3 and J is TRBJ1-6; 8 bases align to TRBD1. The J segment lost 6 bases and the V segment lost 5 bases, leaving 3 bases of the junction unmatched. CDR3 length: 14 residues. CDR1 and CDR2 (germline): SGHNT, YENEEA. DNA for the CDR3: TGTGCCAGCAGCCACGGACAGGGTAATTCACCCCTCCACTTT. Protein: CASSHGQGNSPLHF.

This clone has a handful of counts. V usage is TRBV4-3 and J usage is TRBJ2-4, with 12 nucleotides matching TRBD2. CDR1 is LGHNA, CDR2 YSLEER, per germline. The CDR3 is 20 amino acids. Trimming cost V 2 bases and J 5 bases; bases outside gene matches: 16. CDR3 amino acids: CASSQFPPSGRASPQNIQYF. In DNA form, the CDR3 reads TGCGCCAGCAGCCAATTTCCCCCTAGCGGGAGGGCCTCTCCACAAAACATTCAGTACTTC.

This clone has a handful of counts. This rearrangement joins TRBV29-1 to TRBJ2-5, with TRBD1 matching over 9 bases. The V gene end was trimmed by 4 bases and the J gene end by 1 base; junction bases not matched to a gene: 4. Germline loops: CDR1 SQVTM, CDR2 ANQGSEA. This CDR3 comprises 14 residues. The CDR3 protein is CSVATGGFQETQYF. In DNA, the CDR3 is TGCAGCGTTGCCACAGGGGGCTTCCAAGAGACCCAGTACTTC.

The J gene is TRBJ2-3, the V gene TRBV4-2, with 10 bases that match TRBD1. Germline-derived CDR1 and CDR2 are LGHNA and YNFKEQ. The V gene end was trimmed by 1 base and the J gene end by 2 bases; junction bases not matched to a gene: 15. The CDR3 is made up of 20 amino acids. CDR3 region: CASSQARGGGGTGDTDTQYF. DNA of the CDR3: TGTGCCAGCAGCCAAGCCCGCGGCGGAGGGGGGACAGGGGACACAGATACGCAGTATTTT.

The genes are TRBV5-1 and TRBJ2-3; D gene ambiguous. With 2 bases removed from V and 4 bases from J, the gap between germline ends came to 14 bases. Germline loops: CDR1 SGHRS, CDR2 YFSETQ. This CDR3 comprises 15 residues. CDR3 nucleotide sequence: TGCGCCAGCAGCTTCAAGTCCCGATCGGCAGATACGCAGTATTTT. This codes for CASSFKSRSADTQYF.

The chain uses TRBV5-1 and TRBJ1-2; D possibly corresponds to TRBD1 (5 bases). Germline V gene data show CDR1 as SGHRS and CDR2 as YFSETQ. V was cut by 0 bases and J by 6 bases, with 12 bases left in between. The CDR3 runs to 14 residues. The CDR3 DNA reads TGCGCCAGCAGCTTGGAAGGCAGGGAGGATGGCTACACCTTC. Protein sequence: CASSLEGREDGYTF.

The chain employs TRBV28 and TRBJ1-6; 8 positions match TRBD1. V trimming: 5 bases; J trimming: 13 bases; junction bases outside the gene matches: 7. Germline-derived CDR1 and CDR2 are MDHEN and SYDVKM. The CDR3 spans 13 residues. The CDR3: CASSPTGTGPLHF. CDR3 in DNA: TGTGCCAGCAGTCCCACCGGGACAGGTCCCCTCCACTTT.

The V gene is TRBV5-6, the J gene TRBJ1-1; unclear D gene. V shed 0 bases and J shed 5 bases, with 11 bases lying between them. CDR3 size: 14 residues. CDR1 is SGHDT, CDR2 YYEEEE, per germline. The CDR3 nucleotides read TGTGCCAGCAGCTTGGCCCCGGGAAATACTGAAGCTTTCTTT. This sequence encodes CASSLAPGNTEAFF.

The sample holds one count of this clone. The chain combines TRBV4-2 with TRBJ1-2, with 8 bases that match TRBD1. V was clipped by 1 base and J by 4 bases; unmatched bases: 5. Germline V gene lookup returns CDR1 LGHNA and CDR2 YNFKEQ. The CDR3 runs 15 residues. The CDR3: CASSQATTGGYGYTF. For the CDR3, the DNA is TGTGCCAGCAGCCAAGCTACTACAGGGGGCTATGGCTACACCTTC.

The CDR3 sequence is CASRVGAGLAGPYEQYF. In nucleotides, the CDR3 is TGTGCCAGCAGGGTAGGGGCCGGACTAGCGGGACCCTACGAGCAGTACTTC. This sequence joins TRBV21-1 and TRBJ2-7; the table names TRBD2, a call not compared with the DNA. TRBV21-1 is a documented pseudogene. This CDR3 has 17 amino acids.

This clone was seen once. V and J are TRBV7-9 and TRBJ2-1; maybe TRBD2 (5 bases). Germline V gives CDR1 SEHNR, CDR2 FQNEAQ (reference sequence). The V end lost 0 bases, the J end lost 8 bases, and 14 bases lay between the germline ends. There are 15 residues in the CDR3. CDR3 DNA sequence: TGTGCCAGCAGCTTAGCGTACACTAGTGGCGATGAGCAGTTCTTC. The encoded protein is CASSLAYTSGDEQFF.

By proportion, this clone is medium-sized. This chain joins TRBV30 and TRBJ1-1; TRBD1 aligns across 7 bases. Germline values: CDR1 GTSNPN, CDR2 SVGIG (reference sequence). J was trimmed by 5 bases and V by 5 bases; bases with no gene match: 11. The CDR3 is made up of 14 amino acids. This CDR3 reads CAWLQGPMRTEAFF. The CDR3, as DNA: TGTGCCTGGTTACAGGGGCCTATGAGGACTGAAGCTTTCTTT.

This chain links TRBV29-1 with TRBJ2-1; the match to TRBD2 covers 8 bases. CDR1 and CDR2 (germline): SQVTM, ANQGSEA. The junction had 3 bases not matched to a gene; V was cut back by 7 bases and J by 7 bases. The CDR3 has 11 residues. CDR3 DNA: TGCAGCGCTGGGACTAGGAATGAGCAGTTCTTC. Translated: CSAGTRNEQFF.

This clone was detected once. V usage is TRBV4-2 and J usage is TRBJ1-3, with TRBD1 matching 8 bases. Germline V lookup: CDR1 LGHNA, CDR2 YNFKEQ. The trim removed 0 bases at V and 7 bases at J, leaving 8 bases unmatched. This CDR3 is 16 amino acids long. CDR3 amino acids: CASSQDAGGGMNTIYF. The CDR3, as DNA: TGTGCCAGCAGCCAAGATGCAGGGGGCGGGATGAACACCATATATTTT.

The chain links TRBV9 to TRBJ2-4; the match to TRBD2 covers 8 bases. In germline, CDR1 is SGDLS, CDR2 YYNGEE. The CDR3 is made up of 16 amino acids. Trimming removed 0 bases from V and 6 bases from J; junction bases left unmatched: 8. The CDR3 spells CASSVEVSGIGNIQYF. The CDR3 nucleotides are TGTGCCAGCAGCGTAGAAGTTAGCGGGATAGGAAACATTCAGTACTTC.

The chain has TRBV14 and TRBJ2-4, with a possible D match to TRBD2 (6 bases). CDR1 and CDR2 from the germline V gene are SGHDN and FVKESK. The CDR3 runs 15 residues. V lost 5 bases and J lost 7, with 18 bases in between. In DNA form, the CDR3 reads TGTGCCAGCAGCGCCTTTAGCGGATCCTGGAACATTCAGTACTTC. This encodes CASSAFSGSWNIQYF.

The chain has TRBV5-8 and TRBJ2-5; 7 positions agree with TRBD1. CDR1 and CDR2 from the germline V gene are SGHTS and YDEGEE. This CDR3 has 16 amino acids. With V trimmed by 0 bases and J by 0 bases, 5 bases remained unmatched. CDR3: CASSLGDRPYQETQYF. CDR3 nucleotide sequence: TGTGCCAGCAGCTTGGGGGACAGACCTTACCAAGAGACCCAGTACTTC.